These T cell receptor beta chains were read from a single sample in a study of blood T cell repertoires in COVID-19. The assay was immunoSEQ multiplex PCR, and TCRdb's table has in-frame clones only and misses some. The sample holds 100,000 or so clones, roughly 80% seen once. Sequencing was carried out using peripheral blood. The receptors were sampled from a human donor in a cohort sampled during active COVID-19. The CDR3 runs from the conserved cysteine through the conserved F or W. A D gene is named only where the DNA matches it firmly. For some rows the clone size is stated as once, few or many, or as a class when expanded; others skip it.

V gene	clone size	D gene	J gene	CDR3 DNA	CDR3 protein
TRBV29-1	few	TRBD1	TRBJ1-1	TGCAGCGTGGGACAGGGGAACACTGAAGCTTTCTTT	CSVGQGNTEAFF
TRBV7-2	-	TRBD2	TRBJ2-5	TGTGCCAGCAGCGGGACTAGCGGAGTACAAGAGACCCAGTACTTC	CASSGTSGVQETQYF
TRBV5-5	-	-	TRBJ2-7	TGTGCCAGCGGATGGGACATACGGAACTGGACGAGCTCCTACGAGCAGTACTTC	CASGWDIRNWTSSYEQYF
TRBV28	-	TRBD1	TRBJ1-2	TGTGCCAGCAGCCACGGGACAGAAGTCTATGGCTACACCTTC	CASSHGTEVYGYTF
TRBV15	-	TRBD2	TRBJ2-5	TGTGCCACCGGTGGCGCGGGGGTAGGAAAAGAGACCCAGTACTTC	CATGGAGVGKETQYF
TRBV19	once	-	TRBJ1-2	TGTGCCAGTAGTATTAATCGTCCTCAGGGGGGCTACACCTTC	CASSINRPQGGYTF
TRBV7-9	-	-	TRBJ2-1	TGTGCCAGCAGCCCCCGGGGTAATTACAATGAGCAGTTCTTC	CASSPRGNYNEQFF
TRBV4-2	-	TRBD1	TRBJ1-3	TGTGCCAGCAGCCAAGATCCGACAGGGACTGGAAACACCATATATTTT	CASSQDPTGTGNTIYF
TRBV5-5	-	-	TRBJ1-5	TGTGCCAGCAGCTTGTTTCAGAATAGCAATCAGCCCCAGCATTTT	CASSLFQNSNQPQHF
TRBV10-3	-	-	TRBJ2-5	TGTGCCACAAGTACGCCCAACTCCGGGGAGACCCAGTACTTC	CATSTPNSGETQYF
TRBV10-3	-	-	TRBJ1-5	TGTGCCATCAGGGACACCAATCAGCCCCAGCATTTT	CAIRDTNQPQHF
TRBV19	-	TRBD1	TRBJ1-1	TGTGCCAGTAGGTGGCAGGGGGGAACTGAAGCTTTCTTT	CASRWQGGTEAFF
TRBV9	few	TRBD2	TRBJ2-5	TGTGCCAGCAGCGTAGGGGCGGTGGGGACTAGCGGGAGGTCAGAGACCCAGTACTTC	CASSVGAVGTSGRSETQYF
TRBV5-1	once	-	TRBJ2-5	TGCGCCAGCAGCCAGTCCCAAGAGACCCAGTACTTC	CASSQSQETQYF
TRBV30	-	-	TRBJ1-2	TGTGCCTGGAGTCAGGTAGTTCCCAACTATGGCTACACCTTC	CAWSQVVPNYGYTF